This TCR beta chain is drawn from a study of blood T cells in healthy people across ages. V gave up 3 bases and J gave up 3 bases; unmatched junction bases: 4. CDR3 length: 14 residues. The V gene's germline CDR1 is SGHVS and CDR2 FQNEAQ. Next came a second PCR, run for roughly 6 to 11 cycles, which used a sample-barcoded 5' primer along with a J-beta primer mix. TCRdb processed the 5' RACE reads anew with MiXCR; each CDR3 protein has one entry. The sample records some 1,000,000 distinct CDR3 sequences, approximately 26% being singletons. This clonotype was seen a handful of times. This sample also belongs to another study, concerning T cells of mothers and their children. That source adds: Three healthy Caucasian mothers and their six children donated.

The chain employs TRBV7-8 and TRBJ2-5; 7 bases are a match to TRBD2. The specimen sequenced was blood. The source is a girl aged 2 to 10 in good health. CDR3 DNA: TGTGCCAGCAGCTTTTATCTAGCGGAAGAGACCCAGTACTTC. It specifies CASSFYLAEETQYF.